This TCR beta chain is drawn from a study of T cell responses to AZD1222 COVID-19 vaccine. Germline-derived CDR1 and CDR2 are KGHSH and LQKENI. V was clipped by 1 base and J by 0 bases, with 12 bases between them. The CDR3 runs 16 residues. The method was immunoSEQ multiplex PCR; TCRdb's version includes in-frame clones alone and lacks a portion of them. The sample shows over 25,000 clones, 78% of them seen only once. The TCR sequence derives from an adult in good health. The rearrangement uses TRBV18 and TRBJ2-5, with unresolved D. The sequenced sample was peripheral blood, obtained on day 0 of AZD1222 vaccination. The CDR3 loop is CASSPLMLSYQETQYF. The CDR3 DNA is TGTGCCAGCTCACCACTGATGTTATCCTACCAAGAGACCCAGTACTTC.